The sample holds many counts of the clone carrying this TCR beta chain. Its antigen remains unknown. Trimming took 4 bases from V and 7 from J, leaving 22 bases between them. Germline CDR1 SQVTM, CDR2 ANQGSEA. The CDR3 loop spans 15 amino acids. The sample originates from a study of response to subunit inactivated influenza vaccine. Study outcomes and limitations: The authors proposed limited new T cell recruitment per seasonal influenza vaccination.

One entry per CDR3 protein, called by TCRdb with MiXCR from the RT-PCR reads. The table includes 500,000 to 600,000 distinct CDR3 sequences, 16% detected once. The V call is TRBV29-1, the J call TRBJ2-5; D possibly corresponds to TRBD1 (7 bases). The sequenced sample was CD4+ T cells sorted from PBMCs, obtained around 25 months after vaccination. This TCR was recovered from a man aged 50 to 75 who received an inactivated influenza vaccine. CDR3 DNA sequence: TGCAGCGTTGCTATTGAGACAGGGCGGGGCGGGACCCAGTACTTC. Protein: CSVAIETGRGGTQYF.